This TCR beta chain was sequenced for a study of beta chain features in type 1 diabetes. Study results and limitations: Sequencing the cDNA could make cells with high TCR expression show up more than they should. Short templates might get an advantage during PCR, and this would be equal in patients and controls.

Purities over 95% were achieved in all sorted populations. Expressed TCRB transcripts got sequenced, as all isolated RNA was reverse transcribed. About 3.57 million reads per sample on average were obtained from naive, central memory and regulatory T cell samples. Measured with immunoSEQ multiplex PCR; TCRdb has only the in-frame clones, and not every one. The sample has about 340,000 clones, 6.5% to 10% seen once. Only a few counts were recorded for this clone. What it recognizes is unknown. The CDR3 runs to 16 residues. Germline loops: CDR1 SEHNR, CDR2 FQNEAQ (reference sequence). The germline V and J ends were trimmed by 5 bases and 0 bases, with 14 bases remaining between them.

Sample: central memory CD4+ T cells from blood. This receptor was taken from a woman aged 18-29 years in good health. The chain is built from TRBV7-9 and TRBJ1-3, with TRBD1 as a possible D gene (5 bases). CDR3 amino acids: CASSPRGLFSGNTIYF. DNA for the CDR3: TGTGCCAGCAGCCCTCGGGGGTTATTCTCTGGAAACACCATATATTTT. The full variable domain, its missing parts supplied by reference TRBV7-9 and TRBJ1-3, is DTGVSQNPRHKITKRGQNVTFRCDPISEHNRLYWYRQTLGQGPEFLTYFQNEAQLEKSRLLSDRFSAERPKGSFSTLEIQRTEQGDSAMYLCASSPRGLFSGNTIYFGEGSWLTVV.